This T cell receptor beta chain comes out of a study of chemoradiotherapy in HPV16-positive cancers. Worth noting for this clone: Its antigen remains unidentified.

The length of the CDR3 is 17 residues. CDR1 is MGHRA, CDR2 YSYEKL, per germline. V lost 0 bases, J lost 0 bases, and 12 bases lay in between. TCRdb keeps only in-frame clones here, not all; method: immunoSEQ multiplex PCR. Seen here are about 12,000 clones, around nine tenths observed once, and the top ten hold roughly 5.7%. General observations from the study: Candidate HPV-specific clones and E7-related TCR motifs grew in tumor during treatment. In HPV16-positive patients, HPV-responsive T-cell expansion tracked better recurrence-free survival.

The genes are TRBV4-1 and TRBJ2-1, with unresolved D. The material was blood, obtained from a patient who underwent chemoradiotherapy. The TCR sequence derives from a human donor with HPV-associated anogenital cancer. CDR3 nucleotide sequence: TGCGCCAGCAGCCAAGACCCCTCCCGCAGCTCCTACAATGAGCAGTTCTTC. Translating it yields CASSQDPSRSSYNEQFF.